A selection of T cell receptor beta chains follows, all from one sample in a study of blood T cell repertoires in COVID-19. This table comes from immunoSEQ multiplex PCR, and its TCRdb copy is limited to in-frame clones, with some not included. The sample records around 19,000 clones, roughly nine tenths being singletons. Specimen: peripheral blood. These receptors were obtained from a human donor in a cohort sampled during active COVID-19. Each CDR3 is given with its conserved first and last residue. D genes are given only for firm matches. Clone size is shown for a subset of rows, as once, few, many or a class of expanded clone.

TRBJ1-1 TRBV2 - - CASRGQRQLTEAFF TGTGCCAGCAGGGGCCAAAGACAGCTCACTGAAGCTTTCTTT
TRBJ2-7 TRBV6-5 few - CASSYSIRRDEQYF TGTGCCAGCAGTTACTCGATCCGTCGCGACGAGCAGTACTTC
TRBJ2-1 TRBV7-9 - - CASSLGLNEQFF TGTGCCAGCAGCTTAGGTTTAAATGAGCAGTTCTTC
TRBJ1-2 TRBV2 - TRBD1 CASSRGTANYGYTF TGTGCCAGCAGCAGAGGGACAGCTAACTATGGCTACACCTTC
TRBJ1-6 TRBV3-1/TRBV3-2 - TRBD1 CASSQASTGRQGYNSPLHF TGTGCCAGCAGCCAAGCCTCGACCGGAAGACAGGGTTATAATTCACCCCTCCACTTT
TRBJ2-1 TRBV19 - TRBD2 CASSMSKGGVNEQFF TGTGCCAGTAGTATGAGTAAGGGAGGGGTCAATGAGCAGTTCTTC
TRBJ1-2 TRBV5-1 - TRBD1 CASRSGTANYGYTF TGCGCCAGCAGGTCCGGGACAGCTAACTATGGCTACACCTTC
TRBJ2-1 TRBV5-1 - - CASSKTPLSPPSSDEQFF TGCGCCAGCAGCAAAACCCCACTCTCCCCCCCCAGCAGCGATGAGCAGTTCTTC
TRBJ2-1 TRBV3-1/TRBV3-2 - TRBD2 CASSRGTSELYNEQFF TGTGCCAGCAGCCGAGGGACTAGCGAGTTATACAATGAGCAGTTCTTC
TRBJ1-2 TRBV6-5 - - CASSKGDYYNYGYTF TGTGCCAGCAGTAAGGGAGATTACTATAACTATGGCTACACCTTC
TRBJ1-6 TRBV6-1 - - CASSALGWWGENSPLHF TGTGCCAGCAGTGCTTTGGGGTGGTGGGGAGAGAATTCACCCCTCCACTTT
TRBJ2-7 TRBV7-9 - TRBD2 CASSAQAGVREQYF TGTGCCAGCAGCGCACAGGCGGGAGTACGAGAGCAGTACTTC
TRBJ2-1 TRBV7-9 - TRBD2 CASSFTSGGNEQFF TGTGCCAGCAGCTTCACTAGCGGGGGCAATGAGCAGTTCTTC
TRBJ2-1 TRBV28 - - CASSSEGRSSRYNEQFF TGTGCCAGCAGTTCCGAGGGGAGGAGTAGCCGCTACAATGAGCAGTTCTTC
TRBJ2-7 TRBV7-9 few TRBD2 CASSPQAGHSYEQYF TGTGCCAGCAGCCCTCAAGCGGGGCACTCCTACGAGCAGTACTTC
TRBJ2-7 TRBV5-6 - TRBD1 CASSFVGTASEQYF TGTGCCAGCAGCTTCGTTGGGACAGCTAGTGAGCAGTACTTC
TRBJ2-1 TRBV5-5 few TRBD2 CASSLYLAGGPGYNEQFF TGTGCCAGCAGCTTGTATCTAGCGGGAGGGCCTGGGTACAATGAGCAGTTCTTC
TRBJ2-1 TRBV9 - TRBD2 CASSVGLAGTNEQFF TGTGCCAGCAGCGTAGGACTAGCGGGAACCAATGAGCAGTTCTTC
TRBJ2-7 TRBV6-1 few TRBD2 CASSEQRELPYEQYF TGTGCCAGCAGTGAACAGCGGGAACTGCCCTACGAGCAGTACTTC
TRBJ1-6 TRBV6-5 - - CASSYGGQQINSPLHF TGTGCCAGCAGTTACGGCGGACAGCAAATTAATTCACCCCTCCACTTT
TRBJ2-3 TRBV4-2 - TRBD2 CASSQLAGRPESDTQYF TGTGCCAGCAGCCAGTTAGCGGGACGCCCCGAGTCAGATACGCAGTATTTT
TRBJ1-3 TRBV9 few - CASSAREVAGNTIYF TGTGCCAGCAGCGCTAGGGAGGTGGCAGGAAACACCATATATTTT
TRBJ1-3 TRBV7-9 few - CASSRTLGAADTIYF TGTGCCAGCAGCCGCACCTTAGGGGCGGCGGACACCATATATTTT
TRBJ2-1 TRBV27 - TRBD2 CASSSRMGGRNNEQFF TGTGCCAGCAGTTCGCGAATGGGCGGGAGGAATAATGAGCAGTTCTTC
TRBJ1-6 TRBV28 - - CASSLRDSPLHF TGTGCCAGCAGCCTCCGGGATTCACCCCTCCACTTT
TRBJ2-1 TRBV24-1 - TRBD1 CATSDPGGYSYNEQFF TGTGCCACCAGTGACCCAGGGGGCTACTCCTACAATGAGCAGTTCTTC
TRBJ2-5 TRBV2 - - CASSDPLSLGLGHF TGTGCCAGCAGTGACCCCCTCTCACTAGGCCTTGGGCACTTC
TRBJ2-7 TRBV5-8 - TRBD1 CASSFNFGTGLGEQYF TGTGCCAGCAGCTTCAATTTCGGGACAGGGCTCGGCGAGCAGTACTTC